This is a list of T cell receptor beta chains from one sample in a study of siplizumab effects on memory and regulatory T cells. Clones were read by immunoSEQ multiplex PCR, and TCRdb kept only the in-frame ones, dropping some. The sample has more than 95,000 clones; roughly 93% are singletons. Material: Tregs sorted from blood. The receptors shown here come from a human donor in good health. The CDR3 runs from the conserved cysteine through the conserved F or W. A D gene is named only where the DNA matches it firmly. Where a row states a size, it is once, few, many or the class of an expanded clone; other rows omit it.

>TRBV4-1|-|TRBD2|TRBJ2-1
CASSQDREAGGQFF
TGCGCCAGCAGCCAAGATCGGGAGGCGGGTGGGCAGTTCTTC
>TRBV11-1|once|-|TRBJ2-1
CASTNWDDGTYNEQFF
TGTGCCAGCACCAATTGGGACGACGGAACCTACAATGAGCAGTTCTTC
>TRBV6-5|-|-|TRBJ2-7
CASSYSTPTGEQYF
TGTGCCAGCAGTTACTCGACACCGACGGGGGAGCAGTACTTC
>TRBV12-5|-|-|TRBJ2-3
CASGLVPGVPGYF
TGTGCTAGTGGTTTGGTACCCGGGGTCCCGGGGTATTTT
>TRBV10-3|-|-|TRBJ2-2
CAISESKNTGELFF
TGTGCCATCAGTGAGTCGAAAAACACCGGGGAGCTGTTTTTT
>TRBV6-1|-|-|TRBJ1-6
CASSGGRGGSPYNSPLHF
TGTGCCAGCAGTGGGGGACGTGGAGGGAGTCCCTATAATTCACCCCTCCACTTT
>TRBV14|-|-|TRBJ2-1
CASSQDIGSFGGYNEQFF
TGTGCCAGCAGCCAAGACATCGGCTCATTCGGCGGCTACAATGAGCAGTTCTTC
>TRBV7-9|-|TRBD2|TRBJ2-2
CASTIPAGGMNTGELFF
TGTGCCAGCACCATTCCAGCGGGAGGGATGAACACCGGGGAGCTGTTTTTT
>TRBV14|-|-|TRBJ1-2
CASSPEGMVFNYGYTF
TGTGCCAGCAGCCCAGAAGGGATGGTTTTCAACTATGGCTACACCTTC
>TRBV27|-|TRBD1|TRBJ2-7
CASGPGQGSNEQYF
TGTGCCAGCGGCCCGGGACAGGGGTCGAACGAGCAGTACTTC
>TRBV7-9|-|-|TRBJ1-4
CASSLDRGFNEKLFF
TGTGCCAGCAGCTTAGATCGCGGATTTAATGAAAAACTGTTTTTT
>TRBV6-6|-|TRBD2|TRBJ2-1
CASSYSGRVDEQFF
TGTGCCAGCAGTTACAGCGGGAGGGTCGATGAGCAGTTCTTC
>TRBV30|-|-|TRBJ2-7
CAWSVGRYEQYF
TGTGCCTGGAGCGTCGGCAGGTACGAGCAGTACTTC
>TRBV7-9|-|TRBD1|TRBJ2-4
CASSFPTNRGYENIQYF
TGTGCCAGCAGCTTCCCTACAAACAGGGGGTATGAAAACATTCAGTACTTC
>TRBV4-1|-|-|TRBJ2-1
CASSPYGSGSSYNEQFF
TGCGCCAGCAGCCCCTACGGATCAGGGAGCTCCTACAATGAGCAGTTCTTC
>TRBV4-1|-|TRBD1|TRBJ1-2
CASSPSRDRASNYGYTF
TGCGCCAGCAGCCCTTCCCGGGACAGGGCCTCTAACTATGGCTACACCTTC
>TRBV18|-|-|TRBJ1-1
CASSAGPLNTEAFF
TGTGCCAGCTCAGCCGGGCCCTTGAACACTGAAGCTTTCTTT
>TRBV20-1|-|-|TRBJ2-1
CSARGGNEQFF
TGCAGTGCTAGGGGAGGAAATGAGCAGTTCTTC
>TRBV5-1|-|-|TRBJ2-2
CASSLSPNTGELFF
TGCGCCAGCAGCTTGTCCCCGAACACCGGGGAGCTGTTTTTT
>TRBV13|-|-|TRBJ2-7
CASSSGSRALNYEQYF
TGTGCCAGCAGCTCCGGATCGCGCGCCCTTAACTACGAGCAGTACTTC
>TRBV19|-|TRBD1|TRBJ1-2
CASSRTGTYGYTF
TGTGCCAGTAGCAGGACAGGGACCTATGGCTACACCTTC
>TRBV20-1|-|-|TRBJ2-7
CSASMDDSQYF
TGCAGTGCTTCCATGGATGACAGTCAGTACTTC
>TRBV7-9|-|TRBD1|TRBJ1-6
CASSPGQGESNSPLHF
TGTGCCAGCAGCCCGGGACAGGGGGAATCTAATTCACCCCTCCACTTT
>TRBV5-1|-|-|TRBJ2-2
CASSLGVANTGELFF
TGCGCCAGCAGCTTGGGTGTCGCGAACACCGGGGAGCTGTTTTTT
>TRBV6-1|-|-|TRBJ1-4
CASSEVRSEKLFF
TGTGCCAGCAGTGAAGTCCGCTCAGAAAAACTGTTTTTT
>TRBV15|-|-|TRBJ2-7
CATSRVGVYYEQYF
TGTGCCACCAGCAGAGTCGGAGTTTACTACGAGCAGTACTTC
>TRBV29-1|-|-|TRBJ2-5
CSVEFEETQYF
TGCAGCGTTGAATTCGAAGAGACCCAGTACTTC
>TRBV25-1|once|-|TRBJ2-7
CASPGYEQYF
TGTGCCAGCCCGGGATACGAGCAGTACTTC
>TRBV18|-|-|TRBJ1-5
CASSPYGGVGNQPQHF
TGTGCCAGCTCACCATATGGCGGGGTCGGCAATCAGCCCCAGCATTTT
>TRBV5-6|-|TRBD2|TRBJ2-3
CASSILAGGTNTQYF
TGTGCCAGCAGCATCTTAGCGGGTGGCACTAATACGCAGTATTTT
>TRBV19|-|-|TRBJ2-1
CASRRDGSSYNEQFF
TGTGCCAGTAGAAGGGACGGGAGCTCCTACAATGAGCAGTTCTTC
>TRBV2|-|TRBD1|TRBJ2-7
CASSDHGQGARDEQYF
TGTGCCAGCAGTGATCACGGACAGGGGGCGCGGGACGAGCAGTACTTC
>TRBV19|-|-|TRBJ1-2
CASSWGRGGYTF
TGTGCCAGTAGCTGGGGGAGGGGAGGCTACACCTTC
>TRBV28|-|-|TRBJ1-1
CASSLPGWGTEAFF
TGTGCCAGCAGTTTACCAGGGTGGGGCACTGAAGCTTTCTTT
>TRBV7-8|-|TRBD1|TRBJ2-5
CASSMPGGGFRQTQYF
TGTGCCAGCAGCATGCCAGGGGGCGGGTTTCGGCAGACCCAGTACTTC
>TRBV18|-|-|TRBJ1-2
CASSRPQGGGYTF
TGTGCCAGCTCACGCCCCCAGGGCGGAGGCTACACCTTC
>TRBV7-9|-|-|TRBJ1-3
CASSFDSGNTIYF
TGTGCCAGCAGTTTCGACAGTGGAAACACCATATATTTT
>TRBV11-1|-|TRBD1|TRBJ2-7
CASSLVSGQLRRQYF
TGTGCCAGCAGCTTAGTGTCGGGACAGCTACGACGGCAGTACTTC
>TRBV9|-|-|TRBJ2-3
CASSGGPSTDTQYF
TGTGCCAGCAGCGGCGGGCCGAGCACAGATACGCAGTATTTT
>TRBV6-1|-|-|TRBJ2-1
CASSEAYRARAGEQFF
TGTGCCAGCAGTGAAGCTTATCGTGCGCGGGCGGGTGAGCAGTTCTTC
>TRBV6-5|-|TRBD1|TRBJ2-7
CASRNAGTGGEQYF
TGTGCCAGCAGAAACGCCGGGACAGGGGGAGAGCAGTACTTC
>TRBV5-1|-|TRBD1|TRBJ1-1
CASRRQGAHGAFF
TGCGCCAGCAGACGACAGGGGGCCCATGGGGCTTTCTTT
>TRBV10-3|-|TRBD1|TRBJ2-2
CAIRIPGQGGTGELFF
TGTGCCATCAGGATACCGGGACAGGGGGGAACCGGGGAGCTGTTTTTT
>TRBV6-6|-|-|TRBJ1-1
CASSYSGVSPEAFF
TGTGCCAGCAGTTACTCCGGGGTAAGTCCTGAAGCTTTCTTT
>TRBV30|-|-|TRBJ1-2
CAWARAGTNYGYTF
TGTGCCTGGGCAAGGGCCGGAACTAACTATGGCTACACCTTC